These 6 T cell receptor beta chains share one sample of origin, sequenced in a study of vaccination and CD4 T cells after COVID-19. Treatment indicated: approximately nine-day PBMC culture with coronavirus spike peptide pools or control peptides (ViraFEST assay). The antigens of these receptors remain unknown. Sequencing of DNA taken from cultured CD4+ T cells relied on the Oncomine TCR Beta short-read assay. One entry per CDR3 protein results from TCRdb running MiXCR on the PCR reads. There are approximately 9,500 distinct CDR3 sequences in the sample; 60% to 70% occur only once, and around 25% lies in the top ten. Sequenced material: CD4+ T cells from blood, cultured in vitro. The source is a human donor who had recovered from COVID-19.

CDR3: CASSLDPDRRSYGYTF. The CDR3 bases are TGCGCCAGCAGCTTGGATCCGGACAGACGATCCTATGGCTACACCTTC. The gene calls are TRBV5-1 and TRBJ1-2; tentatively, D is TRBD1 (6 bases). Germline V gene data show CDR1 as SGHRS and CDR2 as YFSETQ. The V gene lost 0 bases and the J gene lost 4 bases, with 16 bases spanning the gap. The CDR3 is 16 residues long.

A single count supports this clonotype. This sequence joins TRBV6-2 or TRBV6-3 and TRBJ2-7; D may be TRBD2 (5 bases). The germline V and J ends were trimmed by 6 bases and 2 bases, with 14 bases remaining between them. The CDR3 has 14 residues. Germline V gives CDR1 MNHEY, CDR2 SVGEGT. CDR3 sequence: CASRGDPGTYEQYF. In DNA, the CDR3 is TGTGCCAGCAGGGGAGACCCGGGCACCTACGAGCAGTACTTC.

This clonotype was found once. The chain carries TRBV10-3 and TRBJ2-3, with a possible D match to TRBD1 (6 bases). This CDR3 has 16 residues. V was clipped by 3 bases and J by 1 base, with 14 bases between them. Germline CDR1 is ENHRY and CDR2 is SYGVKD. CDR3 nucleotides: TGTGCCATCAGTGAAGGCAGGGGCAGGGGCACAGATACGCAGTATTTT. This encodes CAISEGRGRGTDTQYF.

J is TRBJ1-5 and V is TRBV12-3 or TRBV12-4; 7 bases align to TRBD1. J was trimmed by 8 bases and V by 4 bases; bases with no gene match: 2. CDR3 size: 12 residues. CDR3 sequence reads: CASSSQGEPQHF. In DNA form, the CDR3 reads TGTGCCAGCAGTTCCCAGGGGGAGCCCCAGCATTTT.

By share of the sample, this clonotype is medium-sized (0.01 to 0.1%). The chain is built from TRBV20-1 and TRBJ1-2; TRBD1 matches at 7 bases. In germline, CDR1 is DFQATT, CDR2 SNEGSKA (reference sequence). After removal of 6 bases from V and 4 bases from J, the junction contained 11 bases not matched to a gene. CDR3 length equals 14 residues. The CDR3 region is CSAMNRQGRYGYTF. CDR3 in DNA: TGCAGTGCAATGAACAGACAGGGCCGCTATGGCTACACCTTC.

The rearrangement links TRBV19 to TRBJ2-3; D possibly corresponds to TRBD1 (5 bases). Germline V gives CDR1 LNHDA, CDR2 SQIVND (reference sequence). CDR3 size: 15 residues. Trimming removed 9 bases at V and 0 bases at J, with 16 bases between. The CDR3 DNA sequence: TGTGCCAGCACAGGTTTAGAGTCTAGCACAGATACGCAGTATTTT. This sequence encodes CASTGLESSTDTQYF.